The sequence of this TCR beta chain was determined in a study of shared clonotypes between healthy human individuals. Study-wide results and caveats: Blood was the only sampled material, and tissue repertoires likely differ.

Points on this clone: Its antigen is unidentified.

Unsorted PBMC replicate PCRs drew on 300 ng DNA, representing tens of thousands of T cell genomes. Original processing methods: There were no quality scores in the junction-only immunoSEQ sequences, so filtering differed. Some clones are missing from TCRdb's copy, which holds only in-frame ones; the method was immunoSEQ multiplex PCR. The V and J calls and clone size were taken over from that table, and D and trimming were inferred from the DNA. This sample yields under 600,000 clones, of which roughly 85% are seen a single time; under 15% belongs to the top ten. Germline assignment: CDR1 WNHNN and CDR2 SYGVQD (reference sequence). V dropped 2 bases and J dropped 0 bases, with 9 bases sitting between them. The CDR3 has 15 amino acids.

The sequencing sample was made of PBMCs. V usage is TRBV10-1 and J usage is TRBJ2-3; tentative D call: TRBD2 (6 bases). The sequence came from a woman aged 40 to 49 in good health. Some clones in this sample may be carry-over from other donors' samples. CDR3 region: CASSETGGSTDTQYF. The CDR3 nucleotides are TGCGCCAGCAGTGAGACTGGGGGGAGCACAGATACGCAGTATTTT.